The source of this T cell receptor (beta chain) is a study of T cell changes during pregnancy in multiple sclerosis. Libraries were prepared by immunoSEQ multiplex PCR; TCRdb keeps only in-frame clonotypes and omits some of them. Seen here are about 40,000 clones, over 80% observed once, and the top ten hold roughly 5.6%. The CDR3 is made up of 16 amino acids. CDR1 is SGHRS and CDR2 is YFSETQ in the germline V gene. Unmatched junction bases numbered 9, after V lost 3 bases and J lost 4 bases. The receptor comes from a female donor in good health, enrolled as a control in a pregnancy study. This material consisted of peripheral blood, taken in the first trimester of pregnancy. The gene calls are TRBV5-1 and TRBJ2-5; 10 bases map to TRBD2. The CDR3: CASSYLAGVSGETQYF. As DNA, the CDR3 is TGCGCCAGCAGCTACCTAGCGGGAGTAAGTGGAGAGACCCAGTACTTC. The whole variable domain, filled in from reference TRBV5-1 and TRBJ2-5, reads KAGVTQTPRYLIKTRGQQVTLSCSPISGHRSVSWYQQTPGQGLQFLFEYFSETQRNKGNFPGRFSGRQFSNSRSEMNVSTLELGDSALYLCASSYLAGVSGETQYFGPGTRLLVL.